The present entry profiles one T cell receptor beta chain with its context. The data derive from a study of blood T cell repertoires in COVID-19. Across the whole study: Acute-phase and convalescent COVID-19 samples originated in the United States, Italy and Spain. PBMCs, B-cell-depleted T cells, or T cells provided the cDNA or gDNA that made up the material.

Germline CDR1 SGHRS, CDR2 YFSETQ. This CDR3 contains 15 residues. V was pared by 4 bases and J by 2 bases, with 8 bases of the junction left unmatched. As originally analysed: The assay estimated nucleated cells by amplifying reference gene primers. TCRdb keeps only in-frame clones here, not all; method: immunoSEQ multiplex PCR. V and J calls and clone size are those listed in that table; D and trimming were worked out from the DNA. The sample holds around 72,000 clones, 70% to 90% seen once. The origin of this receptor is a man between 65 and 79 years old with active or convalescent COVID-19. The sequencing sample was made of peripheral blood. The chain combines TRBV5-1 with TRBJ1-1; 7 bases align to TRBD1. Here the CDR3 DNA reads TGCGCCAGCAGCATAGGGACAGCGGAAAACACTGAAGCTTTCTTT. The encoded protein is CASSIGTAENTEAFF. Full variable domain (missing parts from reference TRBV5-1 and TRBJ1-1): KAGVTQTPRYLIKTRGQQVTLSCSPISGHRSVSWYQQTPGQGLQFLFEYFSETQRNKGNFPGRFSGRQFSNSRSEMNVSTLELGDSALYLCASSIGTAENTEAFFGQGTRLTVV.